This record concerns one TCR beta chain sequence. Antigen specificity is unknown. This CDR3 is also generated by other DNA sequences in the sample. The sample is drawn from a study of beta chain features in type 1 diabetes. As for the study in general: Across the samples, around 110,000,000 sorted cells were examined in total. Study findings and constraints: When Type 1 diabetes patients were examined, their TCRB CDR3s proved moderately but significantly shorter in all four CD4+ subsets.

Trimming stripped 0 bases from V and 3 bases from J, with 5 bases between. The CDR3 is 13 residues long. Per germline, CDR1 LGHNA and CDR2 YSLEER. The study reverse transcribed the entire isolated RNA, so it sequenced expressed TCRB transcripts. Clones were sequenced by immunoSEQ multiplex PCR, and TCRdb holds only the in-frame ones, with some missing. This sample has a few hundred thousand clones, with around an eighth found just once. Via the markers CD45RO/CCR7/CD25/CD127/CD95/CD27, stem cell-like memory, regulatory, central memory and naive CD4+ cells were sorted. The rearrangement joins TRBV4-3 to TRBJ1-2; D remains unclear. The TCR comes from a woman younger than 35 with type 1 diabetes. Sequenced: naive CD4+ T cells from blood. The CDR3 DNA sequence: TGCGCCAGCAGCCAAGATCGAGACTATGGCTACACCTTC. It yields the protein CASSQDRDYGYTF.